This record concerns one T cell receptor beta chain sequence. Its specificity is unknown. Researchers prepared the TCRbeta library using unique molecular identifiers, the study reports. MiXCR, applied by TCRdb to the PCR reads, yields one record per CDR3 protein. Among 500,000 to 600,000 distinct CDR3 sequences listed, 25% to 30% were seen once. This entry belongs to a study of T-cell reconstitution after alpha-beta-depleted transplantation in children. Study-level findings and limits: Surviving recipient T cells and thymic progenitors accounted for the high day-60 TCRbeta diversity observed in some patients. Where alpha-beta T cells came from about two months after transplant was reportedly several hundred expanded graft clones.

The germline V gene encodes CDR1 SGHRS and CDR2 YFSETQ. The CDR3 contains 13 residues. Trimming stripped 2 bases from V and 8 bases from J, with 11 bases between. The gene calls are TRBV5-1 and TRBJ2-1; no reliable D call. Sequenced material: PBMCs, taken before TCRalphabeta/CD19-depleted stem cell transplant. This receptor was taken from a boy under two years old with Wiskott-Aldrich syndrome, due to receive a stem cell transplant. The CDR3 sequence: CASSLSGWDEQFF. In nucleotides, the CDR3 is TGCGCCAGCAGCTTATCTGGCTGGGATGAGCAGTTCTTC.